This TCR beta chain was documented in a study of blood T cell repertoires in COVID-19 (dated by TCRdb to 2019 to 2021). In terms of the full investigation: Samples covering the acute and convalescent phases of COVID-19 were provided by collaborators in the United States, Italy and Spain. The material from the prospective study consisted of cDNA or gDNA derived from T cells, B-cell-depleted T cells, or PBMCs. The dataset comprised deeply sampled blood TCRbeta repertoires from subjects exposed to, actively infected with, or recovered from COVID-19. A freely available public database, intended as a resource for researchers studying the immune response to SARS-CoV-2, is where the repertoires were released. Samples were obtained from the ongoing ImmuneRACE study (first 160 participants) and from 1,254 subjects provided by 6 global collaborators. Sample metadata almost always included a de-identified subject ID, COVID-19 status, age in years and sex. Where available, HLA class I and class II types were taken from metadata supplied by the sample provider and were not determined by assay-based typing.

Worth noting for this clone: Its specific antigen is unknown. The input lacks base qualities; no much larger clone sits a single base away.

The junction carries 8 bases between V and J, which are trimmed by 8 bases and 1 base respectively. The CDR3 runs 12 residues from the cysteine to the phenylalanine. Of all the DNA, just the CDR3 is kept, 36 bases in frame from base 1. Based on the germline V gene (reference sequence), the CDR1 and CDR2 sequences are MNHNY and SVGAGI. The collaborating institutions used their own protocols to collect whole blood in K2EDTA tubes. For TCRbeta analysis, collaborators shipped samples in one of three forms: frozen whole blood, isolated PBMCs, or DNA extracted from either of those sample types. The immunoSEQ Assay, a bias-controlled multiplex PCR, was used to amplify TCRbeta CDR3 regions from genomic DNA. The original methods were these. Nucleated cell counts per sample were estimated from amplification of reference gene primers within the assay. To quantify the absolute abundance of each unique TCRbeta CDR3 rearrangement, sequence reads were collapsed and filtered. For each sample, productive Simpson clonality was calculated as the square root of Simpson's diversity index over productive rearrangements. Held by TCRdb, this immuneACCESS table contains in-frame sequences only and omits some clones. Under half of the omission traces to an unresolved V gene where checked; the cause of the rest is unknown. V and J calls and clone size are given by that table; D and trimming were obtained from the DNA. Within this sample are about 40,000 clones, with more than 65% of them counted one time only. Clones ranked in the top ten supply around 4.2% of the sample.

General study outcomes and caveats: The quantity of clinical and demographic metadata differed by source and by participant and was supplied without curation.

The sample was peripheral blood. The chain uses TRBV6-6 and TRBJ1-1, with the D gene not clear enough to name. The clonotype comes from a woman between 65 and 79 years old with acute or convalescent COVID-19. The sequence in DNA is TGTGCCAGCCGGCGGCAGAACACTGAAGCTTTCTTT. Its product reads: CASRRQNTEAFF.